This T cell receptor beta chain was sequenced in a study of T cell responses to AZD1222 COVID-19 vaccine. General observations from the study: Regions 160-218 and 743-854 held dominance among vaccine-associated CD4 TCRs, which spanned spike.

Some clones are missing from TCRdb's copy, which holds only in-frame ones; the method was immunoSEQ multiplex PCR. The sample holds under 200,000 clones, roughly 93% seen once. About this clone itself: Its antigen is still unknown.

The V end lost 8 bases, the J end lost 1 base, and 8 bases lay between the germline ends. This CDR3 has 12 amino acids. From germline, CDR1 is MNHEY and CDR2 SVGAGI. This receptor was obtained from an adult in good health. The chain links TRBV6-5 to TRBJ1-1; D unresolved. The starting material was peripheral blood, obtained on day 0 of AZD1222 vaccination. In DNA, the CDR3 is TGTGCCAGCGAGACACCGAACACTGAAGCTTTCTTT. It specifies CASETPNTEAFF.